The 32 T cell receptor beta chains reported below all come from one sample, sequenced in a study of shared clonotypes between healthy human individuals. The assay was immunoSEQ multiplex PCR, and TCRdb's table has in-frame clones only and misses some. In the table there are about 2.4 million clones, under 95% of which are singletons. Specimen: naive CD4+ T cells from PBMCs. Specified subset: CD45RA+ positively selected. These receptors came from a young man in good health. Some clones in this sample may be carry-over from other donors' samples.

The genes are TRBV29-1 and TRBJ2-7; 9 nucleotides agree with TRBD2. Germline CDR1 SQVTM, CDR2 ANQGSEA. The trim removed 6 bases at V and 6 bases at J, leaving 9 bases unmatched. The CDR3 consists of 13 residues. The CDR3 region has the DNA TGCAGCGTCCGCTCGGGACTAGCTCTCGAGCAGTACTTC. It is translated as CSVRSGLALEQYF.

The rearrangement joins TRBV4-2 to TRBJ2-5; D unresolved. V was cut by 0 bases and J by 6 bases, with 11 bases left in between. From germline, CDR1 is LGHNA and CDR2 YNFKEQ. The CDR3 runs 14 residues. The CDR3 DNA is TGTGCCAGCAGCCAAGATCAAGTTGTAAAGACCCAGTACTTC. It specifies CASSQDQVVKTQYF.

This clone has only one observation. Other DNA sequences in this sample translate to the same CDR3. This sequence joins TRBV2 and TRBJ2-5, with 11 bases lining up with TRBD1. Germline V lookup: CDR1 SNHLY, CDR2 FYNNEI. Unmatched junction bases numbered 1, after V lost 6 bases and J lost 4 bases. This CDR3 contains 13 residues. The CDR3 is CASRGQGGETQYF. CDR3 coding DNA: TGTGCCAGCAGGGGACAGGGGGGAGAGACCCAGTACTTC.

Concerning this clone: Additional DNA sequences in this sample encode the identical CDR3. The CDR3 sequence: CASSLGGSYEQYF. The CDR3 DNA is TGTGCCAGCAGCTTAGGCGGGAGTTACGAGCAGTACTTC. The gene calls are TRBV11-3 and TRBJ2-7, with 7 bases fitting TRBD2. V trimming: 1 base; J trimming: 4 bases; junction bases outside the gene matches: 1. Germline V gene sequence: CDR1 SGHNT, CDR2 YENEEA. The CDR3 has 13 amino acids.

V gene TRBV5-1 combines with J gene TRBJ2-1; D may be TRBD1 (6 bases). Trimming left V 4 bases short and J 4 bases short, with 12 bases between. The CDR3 extends over 14 amino acids. CDR1 and CDR2 from the germline V gene are SGHRS and YFSETQ. The CDR3 bases are TGCGCCAGCAGCGAGAACAGGGAGTACAATGAGCAGTTCTTC. This translates into CASSENREYNEQFF.

The V call is TRBV11-3, the J call TRBJ2-2, with TRBD1 matching over 11 bases. Trimming removed 6 bases from V and 4 bases from J; junction bases left unmatched: 7. The CDR3 is 16 amino acids. Germline CDR1 SGHNT, CDR2 YENEEA. The CDR3 region has the DNA TGTGCCAGCAGTCGAGGACAGGGGGCGGGCACCGGGGAGCTGTTTTTT. This codes for CASSRGQGAGTGELFF.

The genes are TRBV13 and TRBJ1-2, with a possible D match to TRBD1 (6 bases). The CDR3 has 15 amino acids. V was clipped by 0 bases and J by 5 bases, with 13 bases between them. CDR1 is PRHDT and CDR2 is FYEKMQ in the germline V gene (reference sequence). As DNA, the CDR3 is TGTGCCAGCAGCTTAGGACAGGGCGCGGGGTATGGCTACACCTTC. This gives the protein CASSLGQGAGYGYTF.

A note on this clone: Other DNA sequences of this sample code for an identical CDR3. The chain carries TRBV18 and TRBJ2-2; no clear D. Germline V gives CDR1 KGHSH, CDR2 LQKENI. Deletions cut 0 bases from V and 0 bases from J, with 8 bases between. The CDR3 is 16 amino acids. CDR3 in amino acids: CASSPPSGPNTGELFF. As DNA, the CDR3 is TGTGCCAGCTCACCACCGTCAGGTCCGAACACCGGGGAGCTGTTTTTT.

The V call is TRBV5-4, the J call TRBJ2-1, with unresolved D. The CDR3 is 14 residues long. V was trimmed by 4 bases and J by 7 bases, leaving 15 bases between them. Germline V CDR1 and CDR2: SGHNT, YYREEE (reference sequence). In nucleotides, the CDR3 is TGTGCCAGCAGCCCCGTTTTGACCCCGAATGAGCAGTTCTTC. It codes for CASSPVLTPNEQFF. Together with reference TRBV5-4 and TRBJ2-1, the CDR3 gives the full variable domain: ETGVTQSPTHLIKTRGQQVTLRCSSQSGHNTVSWYQQALGQGPQFIFQYYREEENGRGNFPPRFSGLQFPNYSSELNVNALELDDSALYLCASSPVLTPNEQFFGPGTRLTVL.

The genes are TRBV5-1 and TRBJ2-7, with 7 bases aligning to TRBD2. This CDR3 contains 13 residues. The V gene's germline CDR1 is SGHRS and CDR2 YFSETQ. V lost 1 base to trimming and J lost 5 bases; unmatched junction nucleotides: 3. The DNA for the CDR3 is TGCGCCAGCAGCTTGATCGGGGGGAACGAGCAGTACTTC. Its translation: CASSLIGGNEQYF.

V is TRBV7-9 and J is TRBJ2-2, with 9 nucleotides matching TRBD2. V shed 5 bases and J 1 base; nucleotides not matched to a gene: 11. The CDR3 is 18 residues long. The V gene's germline CDR1 is SEHNR and CDR2 FQNEAQ (reference sequence). CDR3 sequence (DNA): TGTGCCAGCAGCCCCGGAGGTGTGCGGGAGGGGAACACCGGGGAGCTGTTTTTT. It specifies CASSPGGVREGNTGELFF. Full variable domain (remainder filled in from reference TRBV7-9 and TRBJ2-2): DTGVSQNPRHKITKRGQNVTFRCDPISEHNRLYWYRQTLGQGPEFLTYFQNEAQLEKSRLLSDRFSAERPKGSFSTLEIQRTEQGDSAMYLCASSPGGVREGNTGELFFGEGSRLTVL.

V gene TRBV19 combines with J gene TRBJ2-2; TRBD2 matches at 11 bases. The CDR3 runs 15 residues. The V segment lost 7 bases and the J segment 5 bases; nucleotides outside the gene matches: 6. Germline V lookup: CDR1 LNHDA, CDR2 SQIVND (reference sequence). CDR3 sequence reads: CASTRSSGRTGELFF. CDR3 DNA sequence: TGTGCCAGTACTCGGTCTAGCGGGAGGACCGGGGAGCTGTTTTTT.

As regards this clone: The sample holds other DNA sequences that translate to the same CDR3. V gene TRBV18 combines with J gene TRBJ2-5, with D unclear. Germline loops: CDR1 KGHSH, CDR2 LQKENI. The CDR3 spans 13 residues. V shed 1 base and J shed 0 bases, with 3 bases lying between them. CDR3 sequence: CASSPQYQETQYF. In DNA, the CDR3 is TGTGCCAGCTCACCACAATACCAAGAGACCCAGTACTTC.

The rearrangement uses TRBV18 and TRBJ2-7; unclear D gene. This CDR3 region has 12 residues. Germline CDR1 reads KGHSH; CDR2 reads LQKENI. The ends were cut back, 3 bases at V and 7 bases at J, with 10 bases in the middle. As DNA, the CDR3 is TGTGCCAGCTCACCCCGTGTGGGGGAGCAGTACTTC. Translation gives CASSPRVGEQYF.

The chain is built from TRBV19 and TRBJ2-7; possible D gene TRBD2, 5 bases. CDR3 length: 11 amino acids. The ends were cut back, 2 bases at V and 7 bases at J, with 6 bases in the middle. Germline assignment: CDR1 LNHDA and CDR2 SQIVND (reference sequence). CDR3 nucleotide sequence: TGTGCCAGTAGTATAAGGGAGGAGCAGTACTTC. Translated, it gives CASSIREEQYF.

This rearrangement joins TRBV10-3 to TRBJ1-1, with D possibly being TRBD1 (6 bases). The CDR3 has 13 amino acids. Germline-derived CDR1 and CDR2 are ENHRY and SYGVKD. Trimming took off 7 bases at V and 1 base at J, with 10 bases between the two ends. CDR3 sequence reads: CAITGQPNTEAFF. CDR3 nucleotides: TGTGCCATCACCGGACAGCCGAACACTGAAGCTTTCTTT.

The genes are TRBV19 and TRBJ1-5; D unclear. Germline lookup yields CDR1 LNHDA and CDR2 SQIVND (reference sequence). Trimming stripped 3 bases from V and 0 bases from J, with 6 bases between. This CDR3 has 14 residues. This CDR3 is CASSILNSNQPQHF. The CDR3 nucleotides read TGTGCCAGTAGTATCCTGAATAGCAATCAGCCCCAGCATTTT.

The CDR3 sequence: CASSSRSGRSSGELFF. The CDR3 coding sequence is TGTGCCAGCAGCTCCCGGTCGGGCCGTTCGTCCGGGGAGCTGTTTTTT. The chain employs TRBV5-4 and TRBJ2-2; no definite D call. Germline-derived CDR1 and CDR2 are SGHNT and YYREEE (reference sequence). The CDR3 consists of 16 residues. V lost 3 bases to trimming and J lost 6 bases, with 18 bases between them.

The rearrangement uses TRBV27 and TRBJ2-7; D might be TRBD1 or TRBD2, each matching 5 bases. This CDR3 has 15 residues. Trimming stripped 3 bases from V and 7 bases from J, with 19 bases between. The germline V gene encodes CDR1 MNHEY and CDR2 SMNVEV (reference sequence). The CDR3 here is CASSLGTSRSGEQYF. The CDR3 nucleotides are TGTGCCAGCAGTTTGGGGACGTCGAGATCGGGGGAGCAGTACTTC.

This chain links TRBV19 with TRBJ2-1; D possibly corresponds to TRBD2 (5 bases). The CDR3 length is 16 residues. V gave up 5 bases and J gave up 0 bases, with 14 bases separating them. Germline V lookup: CDR1 LNHDA, CDR2 SQIVND (reference sequence). In nucleotides, the CDR3 is TGTGCCAGTAGTTCCCTGGCGGGTCGCTCCTACAATGAGCAGTTCTTC. It codes for CASSSLAGRSYNEQFF.

As concerns this clone: The junction does not match germline at one end; this may be a read error. Other DNA variants within this sample encode the same CDR3. The chain carries TRBV6-6 and TRBJ2-1; D gene ambiguous. CDR1 and CDR2 from the germline V gene are MNHNY and SVGAGI (reference sequence). CDR3 length: 11 amino acids. CDR3 sequence (DNA): TGTGCCAGCAGTCCCTATAATGAGCAGTTCTTC. It is translated as CASSPYNEQFF.

This sequence joins TRBV10-1 and TRBJ2-2, with D perhaps TRBD1 (8 bases). Germline V CDR1 and CDR2: WNHNN, SYGVQD (reference sequence). This CDR3 has 17 amino acids. Trimming stripped 4 bases from V and 5 bases from J, with 20 bases between. CDR3 bases: TGCGCCAGCAGTGCGACACGGACAGGGAGGGGGACCGGGGAGCTGTTTTTT. It translates to CASSATRTGRGTGELFF.

This clone was observed once. The rearrangement uses TRBV25-1 and TRBJ2-7; 9 bases are a match to TRBD1. Looked up from germline, CDR1 is MGHDK and CDR2 is SYGVNS. V was clipped by 9 bases and J by 5 bases; unmatched bases: 2. The CDR3 is 11 amino acids. The DNA for the CDR3 is TGTGCCAGTCGGACAGGGGACGAGCAGTACTTC. This sequence encodes CASRTGDEQYF.

A word on this clone: Other DNA sequences within the sample encode an identical CDR3. This sequence joins TRBV28 and TRBJ2-4; a weak D match, TRBD1 (6 bases). The ends were cut back, 6 bases at V and 0 bases at J, with 9 bases in the middle. The CDR3 has 14 residues. The germline gives CDR1 MDHEN, CDR2 SYDVKM. The CDR3 DNA sequence: TGTGCCAGCAGCTTACAGGGAGCCAAAAACATTCAGTACTTC. Its protein product is CASSLQGAKNIQYF.

The CDR3 region is CASSPGGRETQYF. The CDR3 nucleotides read TGTGCCAGCTCCCCAGGGGGCAGGGAGACCCAGTACTTC. The chain carries TRBV7-3 and TRBJ2-5; 8 bases align to TRBD1. Germline-derived CDR1 and CDR2 are SGHTA and FQGTGA. Trimming took 8 bases from V and 5 from J; bases not matched to a gene: 7. The CDR3 has 13 amino acids.

The sample holds one count of this clone. Written as DNA, the CDR3 is TGTGCCAGCTCTCGAGCCAGCGGGGCAGGTGGAAACACCATATATTTT. It translates to CASSRASGAGGNTIYF. The chain recombines TRBV18 with TRBJ1-3; possible D gene TRBD1, 5 bases. CDR3 length: 16 amino acids. Germline CDR1 and CDR2: KGHSH and LQKENI. Trimming shortened V by 6 bases and J by 3 bases, and 18 bases separated the two germline ends.

The chain uses TRBV6-5 and TRBJ2-7; 8 nucleotides match TRBD2. The CDR3 contains 15 residues. The trim removed 7 bases at V and 1 base at J, leaving 9 bases unmatched. Germline V gene data show CDR1 as MNHEY and CDR2 as SVGAGI. This chain's CDR3 is CASTGGPSRSYEQYF. CDR3 coding DNA: TGTGCCAGCACGGGAGGGCCATCAAGGTCCTACGAGCAGTACTTC.

The J gene is TRBJ2-7, the V gene TRBV5-1, with TRBD2 matching 8 bases. CDR1 is SGHRS, CDR2 YFSETQ, per germline. V was pared by 0 bases and J by 3 bases, with 14 bases of the junction left unmatched. CDR3 length equals 18 residues. The CDR3 DNA sequence: TGCGCCAGCAGCTTGGGAATCGGGGGGCAAGCGGGAGACTACGAGCAGTACTTC. Translation: CASSLGIGGQAGDYEQYF.

The chain employs TRBV5-5 and TRBJ2-3; tentative D call: TRBD2 (5 bases). From germline, CDR1 is SGHKS and CDR2 YYEKEE (reference sequence). CDR3 length: 14 residues. V was clipped by 5 bases and J by 1 base, with 11 bases between them. The CDR3 coding sequence is TGTGCCAGCAGTCCGGATAGCGGCACAGATACGCAGTATTTT. Its protein product is CASSPDSGTDTQYF.

This sequence joins TRBV6-6 and TRBJ2-1; 8 nucleotides align to TRBD2. V trimming: 6 bases; J trimming: 15 bases; junction bases outside the gene matches: 7. Looked up from germline, CDR1 is MNHNY and CDR2 is SVGAGI (reference sequence). CDR3 length: 11 residues. CDR3 sequence reads: CASSGELAVFF. The CDR3 DNA reads TGTGCCAGCAGCGGCGAACTAGCGGTGTTCTTC.

In its sample, this clone was seen once. The chain combines TRBV28 with TRBJ2-7, with TRBD2 identical over 8 bases. V lost 3 bases and J lost 0; bases outside the gene matches: 4. The V gene's germline CDR1 is MDHEN and CDR2 SYDVKM. This CDR3 contains 15 residues. This chain's CDR3 is CASSLLAGNSYEQYF. CDR3 sequence (DNA): TGTGCCAGCAGTTTGTTAGCGGGGAACTCCTACGAGCAGTACTTC.

This clone showed up just once. The chain employs TRBV28 and TRBJ2-3, with 8 bases identical to TRBD2. With V trimmed by 0 bases and J by 8 bases, 10 bases remained unmatched. The CDR3 has 16 residues. Per germline, CDR1 MDHEN and CDR2 SYDVKM. CDR3 DNA: TGTGCCAGCAGTTTATGGAAGCCGGGAGGGCTGGGTACGCAGTATTTT. Protein: CASSLWKPGGLGTQYF. The whole variable domain, filled in from reference TRBV28 and TRBJ2-3, reads DVKVTQSSRYLVKRTGEKVFLECVQDMDHENMFWYRQDPGLGLRLIYFSYDVKMKEKGDIPEGYSVSREKKERFSLILESASTNQTSMYLCASSLWKPGGLGTQYFGPGTRLTVL.